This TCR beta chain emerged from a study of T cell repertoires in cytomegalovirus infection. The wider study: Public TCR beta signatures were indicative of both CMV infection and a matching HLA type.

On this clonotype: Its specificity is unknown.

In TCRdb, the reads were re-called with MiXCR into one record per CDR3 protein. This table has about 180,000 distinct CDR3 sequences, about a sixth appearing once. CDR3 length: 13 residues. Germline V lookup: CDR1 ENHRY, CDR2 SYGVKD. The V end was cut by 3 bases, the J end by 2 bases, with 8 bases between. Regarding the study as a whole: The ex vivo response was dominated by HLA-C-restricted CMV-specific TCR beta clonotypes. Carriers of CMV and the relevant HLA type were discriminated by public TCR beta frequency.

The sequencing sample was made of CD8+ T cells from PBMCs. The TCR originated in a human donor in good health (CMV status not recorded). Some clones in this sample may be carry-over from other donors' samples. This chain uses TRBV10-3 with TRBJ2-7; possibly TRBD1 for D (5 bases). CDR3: CAISDQGPYEQYF. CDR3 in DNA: TGTGCCATCAGTGATCAGGGCCCCTACGAGCAGTACTTC.